This T cell receptor (beta chain) was captured in a study of T-cell reconstitution after alpha-beta-depleted transplantation in children. V lost 1 base and J lost 1; bases outside the gene matches: 7. The CDR3 runs 16 residues. Per the germline V gene, CDR1 is DFQATT and CDR2 is SNEGSKA (reference sequence). It was with unique molecular identifiers that the TCRbeta library was prepared. MiXCR, applied by TCRdb to the PCR reads, yields one record per CDR3 protein. The sample includes about 510,000 distinct CDR3 sequences, over 9.5% of them seen just once. Ten or more counts support this clonotype. The sequence derives from a female patient younger than 10 who had a stem cell transplant for aplastic anemia, so the T cells may come from the graft donor. The source material was PBMCs, mostly from graft donor cells, sampled 180 days after TCRalphabeta/CD19-depleted stem cell transplant. V is TRBV20-1 and J is TRBJ1-1, with 9 bases identical to TRBD1. The CDR3 DNA is TGCAGTGCTAGAGTCCTATCACAGGGGGCGAACACTGAAGCTTTCTTT. This gives the protein CSARVLSQGANTEAFF.